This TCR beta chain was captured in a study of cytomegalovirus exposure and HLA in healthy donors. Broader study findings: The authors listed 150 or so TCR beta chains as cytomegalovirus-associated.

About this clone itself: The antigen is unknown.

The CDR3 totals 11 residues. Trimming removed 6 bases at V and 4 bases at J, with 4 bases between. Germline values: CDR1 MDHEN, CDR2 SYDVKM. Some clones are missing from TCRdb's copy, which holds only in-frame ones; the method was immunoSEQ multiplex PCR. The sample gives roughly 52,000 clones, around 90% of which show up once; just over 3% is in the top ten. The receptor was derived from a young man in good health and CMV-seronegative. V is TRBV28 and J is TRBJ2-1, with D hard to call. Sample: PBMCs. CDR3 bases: TGTGCCAGCAGCAGATACAATGAGCAGTTCTTC. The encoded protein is CASSRYNEQFF.